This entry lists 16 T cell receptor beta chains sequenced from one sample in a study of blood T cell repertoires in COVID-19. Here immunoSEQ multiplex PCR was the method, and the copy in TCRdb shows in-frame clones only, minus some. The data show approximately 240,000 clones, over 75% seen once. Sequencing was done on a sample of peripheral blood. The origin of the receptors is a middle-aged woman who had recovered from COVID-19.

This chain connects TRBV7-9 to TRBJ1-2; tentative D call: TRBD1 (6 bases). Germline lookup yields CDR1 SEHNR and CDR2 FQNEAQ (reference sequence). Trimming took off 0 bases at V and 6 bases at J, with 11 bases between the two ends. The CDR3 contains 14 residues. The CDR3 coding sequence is TGTGCCAGCAGCTTAGCGGCAGGGGCGGATGGCTACACCTTC. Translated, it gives CASSLAAGADGYTF. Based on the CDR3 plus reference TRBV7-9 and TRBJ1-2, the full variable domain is DTGVSQNPRHKITKRGQNVTFRCDPISEHNRLYWYRQTLGQGPEFLTYFQNEAQLEKSRLLSDRFSAERPKGSFSTLEIQRTEQGDSAMYLCASSLAAGADGYTFGSGTRLTVV.

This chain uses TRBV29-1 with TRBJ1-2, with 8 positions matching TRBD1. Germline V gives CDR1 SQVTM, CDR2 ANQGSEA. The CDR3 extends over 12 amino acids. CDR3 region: CALDAGGHGYTF. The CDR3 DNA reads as TGCGCCCTTGACGCAGGGGGCCATGGCTACACCTTC.

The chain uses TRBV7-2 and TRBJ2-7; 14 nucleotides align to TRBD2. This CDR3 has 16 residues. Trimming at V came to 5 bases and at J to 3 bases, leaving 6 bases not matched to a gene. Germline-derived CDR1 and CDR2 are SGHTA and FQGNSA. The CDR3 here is CASSVRLAGGLYEQYF. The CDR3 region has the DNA TGTGCCAGCAGCGTTAGACTAGCGGGAGGGCTCTACGAGCAGTACTTC.

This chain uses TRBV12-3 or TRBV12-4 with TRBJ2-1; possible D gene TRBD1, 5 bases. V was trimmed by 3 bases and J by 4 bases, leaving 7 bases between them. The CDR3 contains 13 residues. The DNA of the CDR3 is TGTGCCAGCAGTTTTTCAGGGTACAATGAGCAGTTCTTC. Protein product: CASSFSGYNEQFF.

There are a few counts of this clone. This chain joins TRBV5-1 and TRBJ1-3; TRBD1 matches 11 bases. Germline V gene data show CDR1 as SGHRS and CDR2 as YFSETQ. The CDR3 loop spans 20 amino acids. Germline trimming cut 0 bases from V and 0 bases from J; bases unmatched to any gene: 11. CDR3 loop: CASSLEGGQGDRSSGNTIYF. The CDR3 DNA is TGCGCCAGCAGCTTGGAAGGGGGACAGGGGGACAGGAGCTCTGGAAACACCATATATTTT. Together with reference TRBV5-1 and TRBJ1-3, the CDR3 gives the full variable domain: KAGVTQTPRYLIKTRGQQVTLSCSPISGHRSVSWYQQTPGQGLQFLFEYFSETQRNKGNFPGRFSGRQFSNSRSEMNVSTLELGDSALYLCASSLEGGQGDRSSGNTIYFGEGSWLTVV.

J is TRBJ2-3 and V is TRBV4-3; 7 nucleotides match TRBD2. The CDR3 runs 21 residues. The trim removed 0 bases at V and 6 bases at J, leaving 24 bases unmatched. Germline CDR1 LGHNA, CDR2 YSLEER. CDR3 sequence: CASSQDLTGRRGSGLRDTQYF. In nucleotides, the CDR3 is TGCGCCAGCAGCCAAGACTTGACCGGGAGGAGGGGTAGCGGTCTCCGGGATACGCAGTATTTT.

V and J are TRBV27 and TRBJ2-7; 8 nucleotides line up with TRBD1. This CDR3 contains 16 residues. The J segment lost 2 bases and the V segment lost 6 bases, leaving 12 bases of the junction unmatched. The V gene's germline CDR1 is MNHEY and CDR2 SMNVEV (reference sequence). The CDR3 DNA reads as TGTGCCAGCAGCCCGACCCCCGACAGGGGAGCCTACGAGCAGTACTTC. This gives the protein CASSPTPDRGAYEQYF.

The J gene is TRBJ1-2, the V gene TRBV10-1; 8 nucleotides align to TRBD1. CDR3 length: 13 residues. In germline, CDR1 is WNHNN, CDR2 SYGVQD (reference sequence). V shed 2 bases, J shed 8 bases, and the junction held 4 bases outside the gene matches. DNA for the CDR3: TGCGCCAGCAGTGAGAGGACAGGGAGAGGCTACACCTTC. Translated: CASSERTGRGYTF.

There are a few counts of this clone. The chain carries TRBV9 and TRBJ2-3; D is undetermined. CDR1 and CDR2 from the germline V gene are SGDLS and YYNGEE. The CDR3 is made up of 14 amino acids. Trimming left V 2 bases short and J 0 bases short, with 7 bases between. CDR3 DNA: TGTGCCAGCAGCGTGGCACATAGCACAGATACGCAGTATTTT. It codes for CASSVAHSTDTQYF.

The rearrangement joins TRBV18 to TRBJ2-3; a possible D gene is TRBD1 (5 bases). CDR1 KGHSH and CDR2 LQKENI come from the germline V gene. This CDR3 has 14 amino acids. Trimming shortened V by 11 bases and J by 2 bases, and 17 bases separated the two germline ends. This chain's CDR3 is CASTKGIITDTQYF. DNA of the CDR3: TGTGCCTCCACGAAGGGGATAATCACAGATACGCAGTATTTT.

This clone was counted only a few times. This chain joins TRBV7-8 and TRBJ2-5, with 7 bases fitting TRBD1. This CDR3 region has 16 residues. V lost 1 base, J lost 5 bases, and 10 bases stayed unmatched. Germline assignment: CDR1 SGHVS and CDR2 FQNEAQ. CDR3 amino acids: CASSLDLDRAGETQYF. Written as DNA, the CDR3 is TGTGCCAGCAGCTTAGATCTAGACAGGGCAGGGGAGACCCAGTACTTC.

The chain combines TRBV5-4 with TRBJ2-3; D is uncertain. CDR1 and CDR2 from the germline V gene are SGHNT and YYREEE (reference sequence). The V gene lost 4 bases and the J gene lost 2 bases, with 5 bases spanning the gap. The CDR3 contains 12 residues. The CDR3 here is CASSTTTDTQYF. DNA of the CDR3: TGTGCCAGCAGCACAACCACAGATACGCAGTATTTT. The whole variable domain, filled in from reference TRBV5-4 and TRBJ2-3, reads ETGVTQSPTHLIKTRGQQVTLRCSSQSGHNTVSWYQQALGQGPQFIFQYYREEENGRGNFPPRFSGLQFPNYSSELNVNALELDDSALYLCASSTTTDTQYFGPGTRLTVL.

The CDR3 DNA sequence: TGCGCCAGCAGCTTGCTTGGGCCTCCGGACTCTGAGTTCTTC. Protein: CASSLLGPPDSEFF. V gene TRBV5-1 combines with J gene TRBJ2-1, with D possibly TRBD2 on 5 matching bases. The V gene lost 1 base and the J gene lost 14 bases, with 19 bases spanning the gap. This CDR3 spans 14 amino acids. CDR1 and CDR2 (germline): SGHRS, YFSETQ.

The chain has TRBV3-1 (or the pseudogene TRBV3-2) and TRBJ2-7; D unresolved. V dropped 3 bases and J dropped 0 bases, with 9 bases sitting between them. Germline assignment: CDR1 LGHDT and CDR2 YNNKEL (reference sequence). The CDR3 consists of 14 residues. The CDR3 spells CASSQASNSYEQYF. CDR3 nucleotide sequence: TGTGCCAGCAGCCAGGCATCCAACTCCTACGAGCAGTACTTC.

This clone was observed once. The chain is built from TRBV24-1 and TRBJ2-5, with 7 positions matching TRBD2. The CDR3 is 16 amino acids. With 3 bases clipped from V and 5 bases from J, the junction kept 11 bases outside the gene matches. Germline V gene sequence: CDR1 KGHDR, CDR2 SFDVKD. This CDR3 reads CATSDPTAGIAETQYF. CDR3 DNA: TGTGCCACCAGTGATCCTACAGCGGGGATTGCGGAGACCCAGTACTTC.

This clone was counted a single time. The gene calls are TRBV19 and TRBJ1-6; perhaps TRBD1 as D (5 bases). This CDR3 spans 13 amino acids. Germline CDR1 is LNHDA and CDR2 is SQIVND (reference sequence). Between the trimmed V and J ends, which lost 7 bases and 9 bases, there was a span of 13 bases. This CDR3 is CASTWQGSSPLHF. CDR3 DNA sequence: TGTGCCAGTACTTGGCAGGGTAGTTCACCCCTCCACTTT.